The sequence of this T cell receptor (beta chain) was determined in a study of T cells in localized non-small cell lung cancer. Profiling relied on immunoSEQ multiplex PCR, and the TCRdb table lists in-frame clones only, not all of them. The table records roughly 48,000 clones, 77% of them present only once. CDR1 is SGDLS, CDR2 YYNGEE, per germline. The CDR3 sequence is 12 residues long. Trimming removed 3 bases from V and 8 bases from J, with 8 bases in between. Here the sequenced sample was peripheral blood, taken before any cancer treatment. The V and J genes are TRBV9 and TRBJ1-4, with D uncertain. This clonotype originated in a man aged 40-75 years with stage I squamous cell lung carcinoma. This CDR3 reads CASSANLEKLFF. The CDR3 DNA is TGTGCCAGCAGCGCCAACTTAGAAAAACTGTTTTTT.